Listed below are T cell receptor beta chains from one sample, sequenced in a study of cytomegalovirus exposure and HLA in healthy donors. Assay: immunoSEQ multiplex PCR; the TCRdb copy retains only in-frame clones and omits some. The table records under 250,000 clones, 80% to 90% of them present only once. The sequenced sample was PBMCs. Every receptor here comes from a girl aged 2-10 years in good health and CMV-seronegative. Each CDR3 is given with its conserved first and last residue. A D gene is named only where the DNA matches it firmly. Size is stated for part of the rows, as once, few or many counts, or as a class when the clone is expanded.

V	J	size	D	DNA	CDR3
TRBV6-6	TRBJ1-1	NA	NA	TGTGCCAGCAGTTTGGACAAGAACACTGAAGCTTTCTTT	CASSLDKNTEAFF
TRBV19	TRBJ2-3	NA	NA	TGTGCCAGTAGTAAGGCGGGGGCCACAGATACGCAGTATTTT	CASSKAGATDTQYF
TRBV2	TRBJ1-2	NA	TRBD1	TGTGCCAGCAGTGATTCAGGGGGGTACTATGGCTACACCTTC	CASSDSGGYYGYTF
TRBV7-7	TRBJ2-3	NA	NA	TGTGCCAGCAGCTTAGGAGGGGGGGCAGATACGCAGTATTTT	CASSLGGGADTQYF
TRBV10-1	TRBJ1-5	NA	TRBD1	TGCGCCAGCAGCGCCCTTATACAGGGGGGCAGCAATCAGCCCCAGCATTTT	CASSALIQGGSNQPQHF
TRBV6-1	TRBJ1-2	few	NA	TGTGCCAGCAGTGCGGACAGTGGCTACACCTTC	CASSADSGYTF
TRBV19	TRBJ1-5	NA	NA	TGTGCCAGTAATGGGGAGGCCCAGCCCCAGCATTTT	CASNGEAQPQHF
TRBV5-1	TRBJ2-1	NA	NA	TGCGCCAGCAGCTCGAGGGACTTGTTCAATGAGCAGTTCTTC	CASSSRDLFNEQFF
TRBV4-1	TRBJ2-2	NA	TRBD1	TGCGCCAGCAGCCAATGGGACAGGGAAACCGGGGAGCTGTTTTTT	CASSQWDRETGELFF
TRBV6-1	TRBJ2-5	NA	NA	TGTGCCAGCAGCATTTTCGGGACTCGGGAGACCCAGTACTTC	CASSIFGTRETQYF
TRBV6-1	TRBJ1-3	few	NA	TGTGCCAGCAGTGTTGGAGGAGGCGGAAACACCATATATTTT	CASSVGGGGNTIYF
TRBV4-1	TRBJ2-3	NA	TRBD2	TGCGCCAGCAGCATTCCAGCGGGGCCTAGCACAGATACGCAGTATTTT	CASSIPAGPSTDTQYF
TRBV25-1	TRBJ1-1	once	NA	TGTGCCAGCAGTGGGGGGACATTTGAAGCTTTCTTT	CASSGGTFEAFF